This T cell receptor (beta chain) was sequenced in a study of T cell responses to AZD1222 COVID-19 vaccine. General study results and limits: Repertoires in all cases were sampled only once the peak T cell response had passed. Breadth and depth of Spike-specific TCRs rose after two AZD1222 doses. Donor demographics were predominantly white British with a female majority; clonal diversity may be underestimated. Just 5 to 7 AZD1222 recipients were seropositive at baseline.

The repertoire was sequenced with immunoSEQ multiplex PCR; TCRdb's copy has only in-frame clones and lacks some. This table holds fewer than 130,000 clones, around 90% found once. Details on this clone: Antigen specificity is unknown.

Germline V gene sequence: CDR1 KGHDR, CDR2 SFDVKD. CDR3 length: 13 amino acids. With V trimmed by 3 bases and J by 7 bases, 4 bases remained unmatched. This receptor was obtained from an adult in good health. The sample here was peripheral blood, taken on day 0 of AZD1222 vaccination. This chain connects TRBV24-1 to TRBJ1-2; 7 bases line up with TRBD1. The CDR3, as DNA: TGTGCCACCAGTGATCTTGACAGGGCTGGCTACACCTTC. Encoded protein: CATSDLDRAGYTF.